The next 15 T cell receptor beta chains were all read from a single sample in a study of cytomegalovirus exposure and HLA in healthy donors. Researchers ran the PCR with 60 Vbeta and 13 Jbeta primers. Profiling relied on immunoSEQ multiplex PCR, and the TCRdb table lists in-frame clones only, not all of them. The repertoire holds hundreds of thousands of clones, 75% to 90% seen once, with approximately 1% in the top ten. The specimen sequenced was PBMCs. These receptors were collected from a woman aged 18-30 years in good health and CMV-seronegative.

The chain links TRBV7-2 to TRBJ1-5; D is possibly TRBD1 (6 bases). CDR1 is SGHTA and CDR2 is FQGNSA in the germline V gene. The CDR3 runs to 14 residues. V was pared by 2 bases and J by 6 bases, with 11 bases between. CDR3 DNA sequence: TGTGCCAGCAGCTTAAAGGGAGGGGGTCAGCCCCAGCATTTT. It yields the protein CASSLKGGGQPQHF.

The rearrangement joins TRBV18 to TRBJ1-6; maybe TRBD1 (6 bases). Germline lookup yields CDR1 KGHSH and CDR2 LQKENI. Trimming shortened V by 6 bases and J by 5 bases, and 14 bases separated the two germline ends. CDR3 length: 15 amino acids. CDR3 residues: CASSTLDRNNSPLHF. In nucleotides, the CDR3 is TGTGCCAGCTCCACCCTAGACAGGAATAATTCACCCCTCCACTTT. Supplemented by reference TRBV18 and TRBJ1-6, the full variable domain reads NAGVMQNPRHLVRRRGQEARLRCSPMKGHSHVYWYRQLPEEGLKFMVYLQKENIIDESGMPKERFSAEFPKEGPSILRIQQVVRGDSAAYFCASSTLDRNNSPLHFGNGTRLTVT.

The J gene is TRBJ1-1, the V gene TRBV4-3, with D maybe TRBD1 (5 bases). Germline V lookup: CDR1 LGHNA, CDR2 YSLEER. The CDR3 consists of 14 residues. The V and J ends lost 0 bases and 12 bases respectively, with 17 bases between them. In DNA form, the CDR3 reads TGCGCCAGCAGCCAAGAATGGCACCTAGACAGATCTTTCTTT. Residues: CASSQEWHLDRSFF.

CDR3 sequence reads: CASIRRGTNEKLFF. DNA of the CDR3: TGTGCCAGCATCAGACGGGGGACTAATGAAAAACTGTTTTTT. The rearrangement uses TRBV6-6 and TRBJ1-4; possibly TRBD1 for D (5 bases). The length of the CDR3 is 14 residues. Germline loops: CDR1 MNHNY, CDR2 SVGAGI (reference sequence). V lost 7 bases and J 2 bases, leaving 11 bases between the germline ends.

The rearrangement links TRBV7-9 to TRBJ2-7; 11 bases align to TRBD1. CDR3 length: 14 residues. CDR1 SEHNR and CDR2 FQNEAQ come from the germline V gene (reference sequence). Unmatched junction bases numbered 2, after V lost 4 bases and J lost 3 bases. Written as DNA, the CDR3 is TGTGCCAGCAGCTGGGGACAGGGGGGCTACGAGCAGTACTTC. Its translation is CASSWGQGGYEQYF. Supplemented by reference TRBV7-9 and TRBJ2-7, the full variable domain reads DTGVSQNPRHKITKRGQNVTFRCDPISEHNRLYWYRQTLGQGPEFLTYFQNEAQLEKSRLLSDRFSAERPKGSFSTLEIQRTEQGDSAMYLCASSWGQGGYEQYFGPGTRLTVT.

CDR3 region: CASSLGQGPYEKLFF. The CDR3 DNA reads TGCGCCAGCAGCTTGGGGCAGGGGCCGTATGAAAAACTGTTTTTT. V gene TRBV5-1 combines with J gene TRBJ1-4; weak D call: TRBD1 (6 bases). The CDR3 has 15 residues. Trimming left V 0 bases short and J 6 bases short, with 12 bases between. Germline CDR1 is SGHRS and CDR2 is YFSETQ.

The chain couples TRBV7-2 to TRBJ1-1; TRBD1 might be the D (5 bases). The V gene lost 1 base and the J gene lost 4 bases, with 13 bases spanning the gap. Germline CDR1 is SGHTA and CDR2 is FQGNSA. The CDR3 totals 15 residues. The CDR3 region is CASSLEAGIGTEAFF. The CDR3 DNA reads as TGTGCCAGCAGCTTAGAGGCAGGGATTGGCACTGAAGCTTTCTTT.

V usage is TRBV6-5 and J usage is TRBJ1-6; 7 bases fit TRBD1. V shed 3 bases, J shed 4 bases, and the junction held 3 bases outside the gene matches. Germline assignment: CDR1 MNHEY and CDR2 SVGAGI. The CDR3 has 15 amino acids. The chain's CDR3 is CASSYRQGYNSPLHF. The CDR3 DNA follows: TGTGCCAGCAGTTATAGACAGGGTTATAATTCACCCCTCCACTTT.

The chain employs TRBV2 and TRBJ1-5, with 9 bases that match TRBD1. CDR3 length: 14 amino acids. J gave up 2 bases and V 4 bases, and 0 bases lay outside the gene matches. Germline V gives CDR1 SNHLY, CDR2 FYNNEI. The CDR3 bases are TGTGCCAGCAGTGGGACAGGGGGCAATCAGCCCCAGCATTTT. This sequence encodes CASSGTGGNQPQHF.

The chain employs TRBV5-1 and TRBJ2-1; TRBD2 matches 7 bases. The ends lost 10 bases at V and 5 bases at J; junction bases unmatched: 9. The germline V gene has CDR1 SGHRS and CDR2 YFSETQ. The CDR3 is 13 amino acids. CDR3 DNA: TGCGCCTCAACACGGGGGGAGAACAATGAGCAGTTCTTC. This encodes CASTRGENNEQFF. Based on the CDR3 plus reference TRBV5-1 and TRBJ2-1, the full variable domain is KAGVTQTPRYLIKTRGQQVTLSCSPISGHRSVSWYQQTPGQGLQFLFEYFSETQRNKGNFPGRFSGRQFSNSRSEMNVSTLELGDSALYLCASTRGENNEQFFGPGTRLTVL.

Here the CDR3 DNA reads TGTGCCAGCAGCCACGACAGACGAAACACCGGGGAGCTGTTTTTT. Translation: CASSHDRRNTGELFF. The chain combines TRBV11-2 with TRBJ2-2; maybe TRBD1 (5 bases). Germline V lookup: CDR1 SGHAT, CDR2 FQNNGV. The CDR3 is made up of 15 amino acids. The germline V and J ends were trimmed by 5 bases and 2 bases, with 12 bases remaining between them. Drawing the rest from reference TRBV11-2 and TRBJ2-2, the complete variable domain is EAGVAQSPRYKIIEKRQSVAFWCNPISGHATLYWYQQILGQGPKLLIQFQNNGVVDDSQLPKDRFSAERLKGVDSTLKIQPAKLEDSAVYLCASSHDRRNTGELFFGEGSRLTVL.

The chain links TRBV18 to TRBJ2-6; 12 nucleotides match TRBD2. The CDR3 contains 19 residues. V was clipped by 4 bases and J by 0 bases; unmatched bases: 7. Germline CDR1 reads KGHSH; CDR2 reads LQKENI. DNA of the CDR3: TGTGCCAGCTCACTCTCTAGACTAGCGGGGGTCTCTGGGGCCAACGTCCTGACTTTC. This codes for CASSLSRLAGVSGANVLTF.

The chain is built from TRBV2 and TRBJ1-2; a possible D gene is TRBD1 (6 bases). V was shortened by 6 bases and J by 2 bases, with 10 bases between the two germline ends. The germline CDR1 and CDR2 sequences are SNHLY and FYNNEI. The CDR3 contains 13 residues. CDR3 bases: TGTGCCAGCAGGGATACAGGGAACTATGGCTACACCTTC. The encoded protein is CASRDTGNYGYTF.

The chain carries TRBV7-2 and TRBJ1-2, with 9 bases aligning to TRBD1. In germline, CDR1 is SGHTA, CDR2 FQGNSA. V trimming: 6 bases; J trimming: 8 bases; junction bases outside the gene matches: 13. The CDR3 is 15 residues long. As DNA, the CDR3 is TGTGCCAGCAGTTTATTACAGGGGGCGGGTAGAGGCTACACCTTC. Protein: CASSLLQGAGRGYTF.

The V gene is TRBV2, the J gene TRBJ1-5; 8 positions match TRBD1. CDR3 length: 15 residues. J lost 3 bases, V lost 5 bases, and 6 bases had no gene match. Germline CDR1 and CDR2: SNHLY and FYNNEI. CDR3 sequence (DNA): TGTGCCAGCAGTTTGGACAGGGTAGACAATCAGCCCCAGCATTTT. Amino acids: CASSLDRVDNQPQHF.